This T cell receptor (beta chain) derives from a study of blood T cell repertoires in COVID-19. Study overall: The origin of the acute and convalescent COVID-19 samples was the United States, Italy and Spain. PBMCs, B-cell-depleted T cells, or T cells were the source of the cDNA or gDNA that made up the material.

Under the authors' procedure: It was from reference gene primer amplification that nucleated cell counts were estimated. Only in-frame clones appear in the TCRdb table, and some are missing; sequencing was by immunoSEQ multiplex PCR. V, J and clone size derive from that table, while D and trimming were established from the DNA sequence. In the table there are 200,000 to 300,000 clones, roughly 88% of which are singletons. The CDR3 totals 15 residues. Germline loops: CDR1 SGDLS, CDR2 YYNGEE. V lost 4 bases, J lost 3 bases, and 8 bases stayed unmatched. The clonotype originates from an elderly man with acute or convalescent COVID-19. The sample consisted of peripheral blood. The V call is TRBV9, the J call TRBJ2-7; 9 nucleotides line up with TRBD1. CDR3 DNA sequence: TGTGCCAGCAGCCTAGGGACAGGGACTAACTACGAGCAGTACTTC. It encodes CASSLGTGTNYEQYF.